The 17 T cell receptor beta chains below were found in one sample sequenced in a study of T cells after yellow fever vaccination. TCRdb re-derived calls from the 5' RACE reads in MiXCR, one entry per CDR3 protein. The profile shows fewer than 150,000 distinct CDR3 sequences, around 6.7% of them singletons. This sample comprised CD4+ T cells sorted from PBMCs, obtained roughly 47 days after the first yellow fever vaccination. The source is a man younger than 35 who received the YFV17D yellow fever vaccine.

This clonotype has a count of ten or more. The V and J genes are TRBV7-9 and TRBJ2-5; TRBD1 might be the D (6 bases). V gave up 2 bases and J gave up 5 bases, with 9 bases separating them. The CDR3 is made up of 13 amino acids. The germline V gene encodes CDR1 SEHNR and CDR2 FQNEAQ (reference sequence). The CDR3 bases are TGTGCCAGCAGCTTAACAGGGCCGGAGACCCAGTACTTC. It translates to CASSLTGPETQYF.

This clonotype occurred a few times. V is TRBV21-1 and J is TRBJ2-7; no check of the table's D call, TRBD1, against the DNA was made. TRBV21-1 is classified as a pseudogene. The CDR3 has 14 residues. DNA for the CDR3: TGTGCCAGCAGCAAAGGGGCCCCCTTGCGCGAGCAGTACTTC. This sequence encodes CASSKGAPLREQYF.

This clonotype was observed a few times. The chain links TRBV6-5 to TRBJ2-6; D unclear. With 2 bases removed from V and 4 bases from J, the gap between germline ends came to 6 bases. CDR1 and CDR2 from the germline V gene are MNHEY and SVGAGI. CDR3 length: 14 residues. In nucleotides, the CDR3 is TGTGCCAGCAGTTACGCCTCGGGGGCCAACGTCCTGACTTTC. It specifies CASSYASGANVLTF.

This clonotype occurred many times. The chain recombines TRBV20-1 with TRBJ1-1, with TRBD1 identical over 9 bases. CDR1 DFQATT and CDR2 SNEGSKA come from the germline V gene (reference sequence). The CDR3 length is 14 residues. Trimming cost V 0 bases and J 8 bases; bases outside gene matches: 7. CDR3 DNA sequence: TGCAGTGCTAGAGAAGGGGGGACAGGGACGGAAGCTTTCTTT. It specifies CSAREGGTGTEAFF.

This clonotype was seen ten or more times. The chain employs TRBV12-3 or TRBV12-4 and TRBJ1-1, with 7 bases fitting TRBD1. J was trimmed by 4 bases and V by 5 bases; bases with no gene match: 7. There are 14 residues in the CDR3. The CDR3 sequence: CASSQQGLSTEAFF. The CDR3, as DNA: TGTGCCAGCAGTCAACAGGGGCTGAGCACTGAAGCTTTCTTT.

This chain connects TRBV20-1 to TRBJ2-7, with D possibly TRBD2 on 5 matching bases. Germline CDR1 reads DFQATT; CDR2 reads SNEGSKA (reference sequence). V lost 3 bases to trimming and J lost 0 bases, with 15 bases between them. CDR3 length: 15 residues. The CDR3 reads CSARKRTYYSYEQYF. The CDR3 nucleotides read TGCAGTGCTAGGAAAAGGACTTACTACTCCTACGAGCAGTACTTC.

This clonotype was picked up many times. The chain employs TRBV24-1 and TRBJ2-5; TRBD1 aligns across 8 bases. The length of the CDR3 is 14 residues. Germline V CDR1 and CDR2: KGHDR, SFDVKD. V shed 4 bases and J 5 bases; nucleotides not matched to a gene: 5. The CDR3 DNA follows: TGTGCCACCAGTGAGCCAGGGGGCTCGGAGACCCAGTACTTC. Protein sequence: CATSEPGGSETQYF.

Many counts were recorded for this clonotype. The chain recombines TRBV4-1 with TRBJ2-3, with a possible D match to TRBD1 (5 bases). This CDR3 is 16 amino acids long. V shed 2 bases and J shed 0 bases, with 12 bases lying between them. Germline lookup yields CDR1 MGHRA and CDR2 YSYEKL. The CDR3, as DNA: TGCGCCAGCAGCCAACCTGCAGGGCCTAGCACAGATACGCAGTATTTT. Encoded protein: CASSQPAGPSTDTQYF.

Only a few counts were recorded for this clonotype. The rearrangement uses TRBV5-1 and TRBJ2-7, with D possibly TRBD2 on 6 matching bases. CDR1 SGHRS and CDR2 YFSETQ come from the germline V gene. Between the trimmed V and J ends, which lost 0 bases and 3 bases, there was a span of 10 bases. CDR3 length: 14 amino acids. The CDR3 DNA reads TGCGCCAGCAGCTTGGGAGCGGGTCGCTACGAGCAGTACGTC. Amino acid sequence: CASSLGAGRYEQYV.

In regard to this clonotype: This may be a read error: a much more frequent sequence differs by one nucleotide. The gene calls are TRBV4-3 and TRBJ2-3; TRBD2 matches at 11 bases. Germline CDR1 is LGHNA and CDR2 is YSLEER. The CDR3 has 17 amino acids. The CDR3 region has the DNA TGCTCCAGCAGCCAGAGTAGCGGGGGGGTTGGCACAGATACGCAGTATTTT. Translating gives CSSSQSSGGVGTDTQYF.

This clonotype was seen at least ten times. This chain links TRBV4-3 with TRBJ2-5, with no clear D. This CDR3 spans 14 amino acids. V lost 1 base to trimming and J lost 3 bases, with 9 bases between them. Germline V gene lookup returns CDR1 LGHNA and CDR2 YSLEER. In nucleotides, the CDR3 is TGCGCCAGCAGCCAAGGAGTACACGAAGAGACCCAGTACTTC. This encodes CASSQGVHEETQYF.

In this sample, this clonotype turned up many times. This sequence joins TRBV6-2 or TRBV6-3 and TRBJ2-3, with D uncertain. This CDR3 has 12 residues. Germline V gene sequence: CDR1 MNHEY, CDR2 SVGEGT. Trimming removed 5 bases from V and 6 bases from J, with 9 bases in between. The CDR3 protein is CASSDPRDTQYF. Written as DNA, the CDR3 is TGTGCCAGCAGTGACCCCCGGGATACGCAGTATTTT.

The chain is built from TRBV5-4 and TRBJ2-5; 7 bases are shared with TRBD1. The CDR3 is made up of 14 amino acids. The ends lost 2 bases at V and 5 bases at J; junction bases unmatched: 6. CDR1 SGHNT and CDR2 YYREEE come from the germline V gene (reference sequence). CDR3 amino acids: CASSFKTGMETQYF. CDR3 sequence (DNA): TGTGCCAGCAGCTTCAAGACAGGGATGGAGACCCAGTACTTC.

This clonotype was seen at least ten times. The V gene is TRBV20-1, the J gene TRBJ2-3; D perhaps matches TRBD2 (5 bases). V lost 5 bases, J lost 2 bases, and 8 bases lay in between. CDR1 and CDR2 from the germline V gene are DFQATT and SNEGSKA (reference sequence). The CDR3 is 12 amino acids. The CDR3 bases are TGCAGTGCTCGGGGTTTCACAGATACGCAGTATTTT. Its translation is CSARGFTDTQYF.

This clonotype was observed many times. Here the CDR3 reads CASSLSIASGQPQHF. The CDR3 DNA sequence: TGTGCCAGCAGTTTATCGATTGCCTCGGGGCAGCCCCAGCATTTT. V gene TRBV27 combines with J gene TRBJ1-5; D unresolved. V dropped 0 bases and J dropped 7 bases, with 13 bases sitting between them. The germline gives CDR1 MNHEY, CDR2 SMNVEV (reference sequence). This CDR3 is built from 15 residues.

This clonotype has ten or more counts. The CDR3 region has the DNA TGTGCCAGCAGTGAAGACAGGGCTCTATACAATGAGCAGTTCTTC. It yields the protein CASSEDRALYNEQFF. The chain uses TRBV5-5 and TRBJ2-1; 7 nucleotides line up with TRBD1. V lost 5 bases, J lost 4 bases, and 9 bases stayed unmatched. CDR1 SGHKS and CDR2 YYEKEE come from the germline V gene (reference sequence). The CDR3 has 15 residues.

The gene calls are TRBV18 and TRBJ2-6; 8 positions match TRBD2. CDR1 and CDR2 (germline): KGHSH, LQKENI. CDR3 size: 16 residues. The V segment lost 3 bases and the J segment 0 bases; nucleotides outside the gene matches: 1. Here the CDR3 reads CASSPREGSGANVLTF. CDR3 bases: TGTGCCAGCTCACCCCGGGAGGGCTCTGGGGCCAACGTCCTGACTTTC.